This T cell receptor beta chain was sequenced in a study of cytomegalovirus exposure and HLA in healthy donors. There are 15 residues in the CDR3. The germline gives CDR1 MNHNS, CDR2 SASEGT. The trim removed 8 bases at V and 4 bases at J, leaving 9 bases unmatched. Primers for the PCR totalled 60 Vbeta and 13 Jbeta. Profiled with immunoSEQ multiplex PCR; TCRdb holds only in-frame clones, not every one. The sample lists some 120,000 clones, 75% to 90% seen once, with over 2.5% in the top ten. Sequencing input: PBMCs. This rearrangement joins TRBV6-1 to TRBJ2-7; 12 nucleotides agree with TRBD2. The source is a male donor in good health and CMV-seronegative. The CDR3 DNA reads TGTGCCAGCTCGAGTAGACTAGCGGGAGCTTACGAGCAGTACTTC. Residues: CASSSRLAGAYEQYF.